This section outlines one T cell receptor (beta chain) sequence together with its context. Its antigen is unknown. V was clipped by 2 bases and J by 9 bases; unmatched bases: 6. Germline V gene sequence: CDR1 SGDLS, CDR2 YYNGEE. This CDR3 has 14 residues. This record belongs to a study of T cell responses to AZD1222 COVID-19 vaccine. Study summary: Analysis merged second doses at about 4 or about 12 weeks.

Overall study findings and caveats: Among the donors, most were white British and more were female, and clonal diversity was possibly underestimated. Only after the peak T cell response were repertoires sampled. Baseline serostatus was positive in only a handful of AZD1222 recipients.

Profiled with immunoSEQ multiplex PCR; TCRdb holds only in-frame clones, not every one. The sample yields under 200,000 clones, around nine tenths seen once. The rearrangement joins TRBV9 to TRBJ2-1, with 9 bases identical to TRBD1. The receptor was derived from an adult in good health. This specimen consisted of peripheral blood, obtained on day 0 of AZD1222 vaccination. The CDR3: CASSVGQGRSEQFF. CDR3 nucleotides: TGTGCCAGCAGCGTGGGACAGGGCCGTTCTGAGCAGTTCTTC.